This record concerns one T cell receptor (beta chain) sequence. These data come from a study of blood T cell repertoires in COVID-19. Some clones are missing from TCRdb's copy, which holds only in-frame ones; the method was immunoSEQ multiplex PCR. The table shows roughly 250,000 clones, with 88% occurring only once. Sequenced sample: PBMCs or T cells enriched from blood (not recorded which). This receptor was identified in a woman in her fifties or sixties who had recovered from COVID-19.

The CDR3 bases are TGTGCCTGGAGTGTGCAGTGGAATTCACCCCTCCACTTT. Its protein is CAWSVQWNSPLHF. J is TRBJ1-6 and V is TRBV30; D not resolved. CDR3 length: 13 amino acids. The V gene's germline CDR1 is GTSNPN and CDR2 SVGIG (reference sequence). The V end lost 0 bases, the J end lost 7 bases, and 7 bases lay between the germline ends.